This entry is about one TCR beta chain. Its antigen remains unknown. With 60 Vbeta and 13 Jbeta primers, the PCR was carried out. Repertoires were generated with immunoSEQ multiplex PCR, while TCRdb's copy carries only in-frame clones and drops some. This sample's clone table lists 150,000 or so clones. V gave up 1 base and J gave up 0 bases, with 9 bases separating them. The CDR3 is 15 residues long. Germline CDR1 reads SGHKS; CDR2 reads YYEKEE (reference sequence). The record originates from a study of cytomegalovirus exposure and HLA in healthy donors. Study-level findings and limits: The authors enumerated 150 to 200 TCR beta chains as linked to cytomegalovirus.

The sequence was obtained from a woman aged 55-75 years in good health and CMV-seronegative. Sequenced input: PBMCs. The chain combines TRBV5-5 with TRBJ2-3; D uncertain. CDR3 residues: CASSLTGHSTDTQYF. In nucleotides, the CDR3 is TGTGCCAGCAGCTTGACGGGTCATAGCACAGATACGCAGTATTTT.